This is a list of T cell receptor beta chains from one sample in a study of cytomegalovirus exposure and HLA in healthy donors. TCRdb's table, derived via immunoSEQ multiplex PCR, lists solely in-frame clones and lacks some. The table lists over 100,000 clones, 55% to 65% of them singletons, with 2% to 2.5% in the top ten. The sample consisted of PBMCs. These receptors were collected from a young woman in good health and CMV-seronegative. CDR3s include the opening cysteine and the closing phenylalanine or tryptophan. A D gene is named only where the DNA matches it firmly. A row's size may be missing; if present it is once, few, many or a size class.

J gene | V gene | clone size | D gene | CDR3 DNA | CDR3 protein
TRBJ1-6 | TRBV6-5 | NA | NA | TGTGCCAGCATACAACGGACAGCCTATAATTCACCCCTCCACTTT | CASIQRTAYNSPLHF
TRBJ1-4 | TRBV6-1 | few | TRBD1 | TGTGCCAGCAGCATGACCGGGACAGCTAATGAAAAACTGTTTTTT | CASSMTGTANEKLFF
TRBJ2-6 | TRBV28 | NA | NA | TGTGCCAGCAGTTCGATGAGACTTCAGGCCAACGTCCTGACTTTC | CASSSMRLQANVLTF
TRBJ1-1 | TRBV4-3 | once | TRBD1 | TGCGCCAGCAGCCAAGATCGGACAGGGGGGAACACTGAAGCTTTCTTT | CASSQDRTGGNTEAFF
TRBJ1-5 | TRBV28 | NA | TRBD1 | TGTGCCAGCGCCGGGACAGGGGATCAGCCCCAGCATTTT | CASAGTGDQPQHF
TRBJ2-5 | TRBV4-3 | NA | TRBD2 | TGCGCCAGCAGTCGGGGGAAACTAGCGGGAGGGAACCAAGAGACCCAGTACTTC | CASSRGKLAGGNQETQYF
TRBJ2-7 | TRBV4-2 | few | NA | TGTGCCAGCAGCCAAGTTACAGGGACCTCCTACGAGCAGTACTTC | CASSQVTGTSYEQYF
TRBJ2-2 | TRBV7-3 | few | NA | TGTGCCAGCAGCCTAAGGGGCGAAGCGAACACCGGGGAGCTGTTTTTT | CASSLRGEANTGELFF
TRBJ1-4 | TRBV4-2 | NA | TRBD1 | TGTGCCAGCAGCCAAGGGACAGGGTATGGGCCTACCACACCTGCAACTAATGAAAAACTGTTTTTT | CASSQGTGYGPTTPATNEKLFF
TRBJ2-1 | TRBV4-3 | few | NA | TGCGCCAGCAGCCAAGATGGGGAGTGGAATGAGCAGTTCTTC | CASSQDGEWNEQFF
TRBJ1-1 | TRBV7-2 | NA | NA | TGTGCCAGCAGCTGGGGTTGGGGGGACACTGAAGCTTTCTTT | CASSWGWGDTEAFF
TRBJ1-2 | TRBV19 | few | NA | TGTGCCAGTAGTATCGGACTAAGTAACTATGGCTACACCTTC | CASSIGLSNYGYTF
TRBJ2-3 | TRBV5-6 | NA | TRBD2 | TGTGCCAGCAGCTCCAGACTAGCGGGCACAGATACGCAGTATTTT | CASSSRLAGTDTQYF
TRBJ2-5 | TRBV5-1 | NA | TRBD1 | TGCGCCAGCAGCTCTCGGACAGGGGGCAAGGAGACCCAGTACTTC | CASSSRTGGKETQYF
TRBJ2-7 | TRBV6-5 | NA | TRBD2 | TGTGCCAGCCTAGCTAGCGGGACCTACGAGCAGTACTTC | CASLASGTYEQYF
TRBJ1-3 | TRBV28 | NA | TRBD1 | TGTGCCAGCCGGACAGGGGGCTCTGGAAACACCATATATTTT | CASRTGGSGNTIYF
TRBJ2-4 | TRBV6-1 | NA | TRBD2 | TGTGCCAGCAAGGGACTAGCGGAAAACATTCAGTACTTC | CASKGLAENIQYF
TRBJ2-5 | TRBV20-1 | NA | NA | TGCAGACTCTCGACGGGGGAGACCCAGTACTTC | CRLSTGETQYF
TRBJ2-7 | TRBV5-1 | NA | NA | TGCGCCGGTGACCCAGGGGTCCACGAGCAGTACTTC | CAGDPGVHEQYF
TRBJ2-1 | TRBV9 | NA | TRBD2 | TGTGCCAGCAGCACACAAAGAAGCCTGACTAGCGGGAGTACCCCCAGATGGCATGAGCAGTTCTTC | CASSTQRSLTSGSTPRWHEQFF
TRBJ2-2 | TRBV19 | few | NA | TGTGCCAGTAGCGGGGGATCATACAGGGGCACCGGGGAGCTGTTTTTT | CASSGGSYRGTGELFF
TRBJ2-3 | TRBV27 | NA | TRBD2 | TGTGCCAGCAGACAAGCGGGGGGGGATACGCAGTATTTT | CASRQAGGDTQYF
TRBJ1-6 | TRBV5-8 | NA | NA | TGTGCCAGCAGCTTGGACAGGCTTAGCTCCTATAATTCACCCCTCCACTTT | CASSLDRLSSYNSPLHF
TRBJ2-5 | TRBV7-9 | NA | NA | TGTGCCAGCAGCTTAGTGGGAGAGACCCAAGAGACCCAGTACTTC | CASSLVGETQETQYF
TRBJ2-2 | TRBV6-1 | once | NA | TGTGCCAGCGGACACCCCCAGGGGGGGGAGCTGTTTTTT | CASGHPQGGELFF
TRBJ1-4 | TRBV28 | once | TRBD1 | TGTGCCAGCAGTGCTGTCAGGACAGGGGTTGAAAAACTGTTTTTT | CASSAVRTGVEKLFF
TRBJ2-1 | TRBV28 | few | NA | TGTGCCAGCAGGAAACAGTACAATGAGCAGTTCTTC | CASRKQYNEQFF
TRBJ2-7 | TRBV27 | NA | TRBD1 | TGTGCCAGCAGTCTCGGGACAGGGATATCCTACGAGCAGTACTTC | CASSLGTGISYEQYF
TRBJ1-5 | TRBV25-1 | few | TRBD1 | TGTGCCAGCAGTGCGACAGGGTTGGAGCCCCAGCATTTT | CASSATGLEPQHF
TRBJ2-1 | TRBV9 | once | TRBD2 | TGTGCCAGCAGCCCGCCCGGGACTAGCGGGTTGGGCAATGAGCAGTTCTTC | CASSPPGTSGLGNEQFF
TRBJ2-3 | TRBV18 | NA | TRBD1 | TGTGCCAGCTCCCGCCGGGACAGGCGCACAGATACGCAGTATTTT | CASSRRDRRTDTQYF